A single sample gave rise to the 8 T cell receptor beta chains below, sequenced in a study of blood T cell repertoires in COVID-19. TCRdb's table, derived via immunoSEQ multiplex PCR, lists solely in-frame clones and lacks some. The data show some 210,000 clones, 82% seen once. The specimen sequenced was peripheral blood. These TCRs come from a woman in her forties with acute or convalescent COVID-19.

The CDR3 bases are TGCAGTGCTAGTGGGACACGGGGGGAGCAGTACTTC. Residues: CSASGTRGEQYF. The chain employs TRBV20-1 and TRBJ2-7; the D gene could be TRBD1 or TRBD2 (6 bases each). The length of the CDR3 is 12 residues. V shed 3 bases and J shed 7 bases, with 13 bases lying between them. The germline CDR1 and CDR2 sequences are DFQATT and SNEGSKA (reference sequence).

This rearrangement joins TRBV30 to TRBJ1-6; TRBD1 aligns across 8 bases. CDR3 length equals 18 residues. V gave up 5 bases and J gave up 0 bases; unmatched junction bases: 12. Germline V gene sequence: CDR1 GTSNPN, CDR2 SVGIG (reference sequence). CDR3 in amino acids: CAWADRGVLSSYNSPLHF. DNA of the CDR3: TGTGCCTGGGCTGACAGGGGAGTCCTTAGCTCCTATAATTCACCCCTCCACTTT. Full variable domain (remainder filled in from reference TRBV30 and TRBJ1-6): SQTIHQWPATLVQPVGSPLSLECTVEGTSNPNLYWYRQAAGRGLQLLFYSVGIGQISSEVPQNLSASRPQDRQFILSSKKLLLSDSGFYLCAWADRGVLSSYNSPLHFGNGTRLTVT.

The rearrangement links TRBV7-2 to TRBJ2-1; TRBD2 aligns across 9 bases. J was trimmed by 10 bases and V by 1 base; bases with no gene match: 8. This CDR3 comprises 15 residues. Germline CDR1 reads SGHTA; CDR2 reads FQGNSA. CDR3 loop: CASSLDGGRAEEQFF. The CDR3 coding sequence is TGTGCCAGCAGCTTAGATGGCGGGAGGGCTGAAGAGCAGTTCTTC.

CDR3: CSVASWGGTEAFF. The CDR3 coding sequence is TGCAGCGTTGCCTCGTGGGGGGGCACTGAAGCTTTCTTT. This chain connects TRBV29-1 to TRBJ1-1; D may be TRBD1 (5 bases). V was clipped by 4 bases and J by 4 bases, with 13 bases between them. Germline values: CDR1 SQVTM, CDR2 ANQGSEA. CDR3 length: 13 residues.

This rearrangement joins TRBV2 to TRBJ1-1; 9 nucleotides agree with TRBD1. Germline CDR1 is SNHLY and CDR2 is FYNNEI. The CDR3 has 14 residues. Losses at the gene ends were 6 bases for V and 4 bases for J; bases not matched to a gene: 6. CDR3 in amino acids: CASRGQGGSTEAFF. In DNA form, the CDR3 reads TGTGCCAGCAGGGGACAGGGAGGGAGCACTGAAGCTTTCTTT.

This chain joins TRBV3-1 (or the pseudogene TRBV3-2) and TRBJ2-7; D is ambiguous. Trimming shortened V by 1 base and J by 4 bases, and 11 bases separated the two germline ends. This CDR3 spans 14 amino acids. The germline CDR1 and CDR2 sequences are LGHDT and YNNKEL (reference sequence). The CDR3 here is CASSQVGLRYEQYF. The DNA for the CDR3 is TGTGCCAGCAGCCAAGTTGGGCTAAGGTACGAGCAGTACTTC.

This clone was seen a handful of times. The gene calls are TRBV7-9 and TRBJ2-1, with a possible D match to TRBD2 (5 bases). The CDR3 loop spans 14 amino acids. The V end lost 0 bases, the J end lost 2 bases, and 5 bases lay between the germline ends. Germline CDR1 is SEHNR and CDR2 is FQNEAQ (reference sequence). CDR3 loop: CASSLAGAYNEQFF. The CDR3 DNA is TGTGCCAGCAGCTTAGCGGGAGCCTACAATGAGCAGTTCTTC.

The rearrangement joins TRBV19 to TRBJ2-3; 9 bases line up with TRBD2. Germline CDR1 is LNHDA and CDR2 is SQIVND (reference sequence). The trim removed 0 bases at V and 3 bases at J, leaving 4 bases unmatched. This CDR3 has 16 amino acids. The CDR3 region has the DNA TGTGCCAGTAGTATAGAAGGCCTAGCGGGGACAGATACGCAGTATTTT. The encoded protein is CASSIEGLAGTDTQYF.